The entry below describes one TCR beta chain. The CDR3 spans 13 residues. CDR1 is MNHEY and CDR2 is SMNVEV in the germline V gene (reference sequence). V dropped 6 bases and J dropped 4; count of bases not matched to a gene: 5. 60 Vbeta and 13 Jbeta primers were used in PCR. Some clones are missing from TCRdb's copy, which holds only in-frame ones; the method was immunoSEQ multiplex PCR. This table holds some 87,000 clones, about four fifths found once. This sample stems from a study of cytomegalovirus exposure and HLA in healthy donors. The sequence came from a man between 18 and 29 years old in good health and CMV-seropositive. The chain has TRBV27 and TRBJ1-2; 7 nucleotides match TRBD1. The sequenced sample consisted of PBMCs. CDR3 amino acids: CASSPGTVYGYTF. In DNA, the CDR3 is TGTGCCAGCAGCCCGGGGACAGTCTATGGCTACACCTTC.